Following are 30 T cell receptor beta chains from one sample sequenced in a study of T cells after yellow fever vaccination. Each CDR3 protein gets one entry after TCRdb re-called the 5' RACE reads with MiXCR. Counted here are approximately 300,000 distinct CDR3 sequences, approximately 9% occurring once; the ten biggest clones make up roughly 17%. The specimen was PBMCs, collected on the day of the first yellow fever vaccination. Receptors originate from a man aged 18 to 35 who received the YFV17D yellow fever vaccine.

The CDR3 loop reads CASTRQGGQWDTQYF. The CDR3 DNA follows: TGTGCCAGCACCCGGCAGGGGGGGCAATGGGATACGCAGTATTTT. J is TRBJ2-3 and V is TRBV7-8; D may be TRBD1 or TRBD2 (7 bases each). CDR3 length equals 15 residues. The germline V gene has CDR1 SGHVS and CDR2 FQNEAQ. Trimming left V 7 bases short and J 6 bases short, with 20 bases between.

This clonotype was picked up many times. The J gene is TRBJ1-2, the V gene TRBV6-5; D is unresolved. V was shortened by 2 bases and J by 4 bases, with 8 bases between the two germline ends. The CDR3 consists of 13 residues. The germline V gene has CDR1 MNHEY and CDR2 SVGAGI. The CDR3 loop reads CASSYQMGYGYTF. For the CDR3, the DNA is TGTGCCAGCAGTTACCAGATGGGCTATGGCTACACCTTC.

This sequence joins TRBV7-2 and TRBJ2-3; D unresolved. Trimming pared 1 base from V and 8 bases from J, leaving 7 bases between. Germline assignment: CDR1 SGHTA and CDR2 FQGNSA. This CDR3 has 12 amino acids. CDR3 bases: TGTGCCAGCAGCTTAGTTAGGTTTACGCAGTATTTT. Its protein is CASSLVRFTQYF.

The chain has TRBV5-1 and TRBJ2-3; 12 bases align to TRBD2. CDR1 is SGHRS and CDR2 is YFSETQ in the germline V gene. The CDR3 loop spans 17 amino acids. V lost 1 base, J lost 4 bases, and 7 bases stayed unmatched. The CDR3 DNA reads TGCGCCAGCAGCTTGCCTAGCGGGGGGGCTCTTTCAGATACGCAGTATTTT. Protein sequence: CASSLPSGGALSDTQYF.

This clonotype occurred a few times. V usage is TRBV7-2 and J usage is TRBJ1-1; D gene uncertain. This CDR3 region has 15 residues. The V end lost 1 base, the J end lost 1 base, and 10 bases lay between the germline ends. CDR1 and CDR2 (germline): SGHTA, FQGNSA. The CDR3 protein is CASSLGRATNTEAFF. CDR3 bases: TGTGCCAGCAGCTTAGGGCGGGCGACGAACACTGAAGCTTTCTTT.

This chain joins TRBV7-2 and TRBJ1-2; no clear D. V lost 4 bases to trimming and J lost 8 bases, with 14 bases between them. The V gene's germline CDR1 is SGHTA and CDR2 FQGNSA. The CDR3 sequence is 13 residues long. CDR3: CASSSPTGMGYTF. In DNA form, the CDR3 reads TGTGCCAGCAGCTCTCCAACTGGCATGGGCTACACCTTC.

The CDR3 loop is CASSHSDRDNSPLHF. The CDR3 DNA follows: TGTGCCAGCAGCCATTCGGACAGAGATAATTCACCCCTCCACTTT. The chain recombines TRBV7-2 with TRBJ1-6, with D possibly being TRBD1 (6 bases). Germline CDR1 SGHTA, CDR2 FQGNSA. The V and J ends lost 5 bases and 5 bases respectively, with 13 bases between them. The CDR3 contains 15 residues.

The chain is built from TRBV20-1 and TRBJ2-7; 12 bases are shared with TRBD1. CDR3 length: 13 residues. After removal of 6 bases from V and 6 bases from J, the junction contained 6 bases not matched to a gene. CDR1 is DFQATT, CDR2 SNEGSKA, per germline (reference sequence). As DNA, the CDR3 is TGCAGTGCGGAGGGACAGGGGGCTGCCGAGCAGTACGTC. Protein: CSAEGQGAAEQYV.

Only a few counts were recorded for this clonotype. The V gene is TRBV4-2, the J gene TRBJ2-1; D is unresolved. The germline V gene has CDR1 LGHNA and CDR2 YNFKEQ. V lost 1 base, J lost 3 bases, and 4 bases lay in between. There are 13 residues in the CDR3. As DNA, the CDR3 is TGTGCCAGCAGCCAAGTTGTCTACAATGAGCAGTTCTTC. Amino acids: CASSQVVYNEQFF.

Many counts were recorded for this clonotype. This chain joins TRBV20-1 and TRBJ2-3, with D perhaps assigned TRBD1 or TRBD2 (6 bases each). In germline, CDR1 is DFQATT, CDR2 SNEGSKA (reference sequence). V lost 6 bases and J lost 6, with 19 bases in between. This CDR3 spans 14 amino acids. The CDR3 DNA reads TGCAGTGCCCCCGGGGGCAGGGTTCGGGATACGCAGTATTTT. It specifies CSAPGGRVRDTQYF.

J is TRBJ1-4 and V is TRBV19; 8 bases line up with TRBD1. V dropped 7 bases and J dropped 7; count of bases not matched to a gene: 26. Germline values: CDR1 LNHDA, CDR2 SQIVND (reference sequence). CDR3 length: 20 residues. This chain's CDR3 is CASTRRYRDRLRPRGEKLFF. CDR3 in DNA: TGTGCCAGTACCCGACGATACCGGGACAGGCTGAGGCCACGCGGTGAAAAACTGTTTTTT.

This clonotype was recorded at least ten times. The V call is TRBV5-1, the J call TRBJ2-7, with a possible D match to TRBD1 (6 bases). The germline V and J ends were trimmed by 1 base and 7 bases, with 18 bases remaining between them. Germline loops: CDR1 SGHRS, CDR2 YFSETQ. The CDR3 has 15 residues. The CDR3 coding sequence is TGCGCCAGCAGCTTGAGCAGGGGCGCCGACAGGGAGCAGTACTTC. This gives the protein CASSLSRGADREQYF.

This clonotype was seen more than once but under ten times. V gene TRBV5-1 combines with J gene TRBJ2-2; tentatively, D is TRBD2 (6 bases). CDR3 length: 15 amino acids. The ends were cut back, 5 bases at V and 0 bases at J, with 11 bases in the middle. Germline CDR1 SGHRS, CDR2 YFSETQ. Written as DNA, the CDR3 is TGCGCCAGCAGATGGGGCGGGGCGAACACCGGGGAGCTGTTTTTT. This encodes CASRWGGANTGELFF.

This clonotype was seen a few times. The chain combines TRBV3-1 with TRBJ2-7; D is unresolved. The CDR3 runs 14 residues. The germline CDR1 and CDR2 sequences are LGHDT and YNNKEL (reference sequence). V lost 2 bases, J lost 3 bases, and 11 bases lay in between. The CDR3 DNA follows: TGTGCCAGCAGCCAATATTTGTTCAGCTACGAGCAGTACTTC. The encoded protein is CASSQYLFSYEQYF.

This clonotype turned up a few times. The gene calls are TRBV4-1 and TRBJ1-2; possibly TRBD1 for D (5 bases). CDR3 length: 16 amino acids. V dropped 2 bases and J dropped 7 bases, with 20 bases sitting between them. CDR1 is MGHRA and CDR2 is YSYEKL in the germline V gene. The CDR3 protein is CASSQLSGERLGGYTF. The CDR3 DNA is TGCGCCAGCAGCCAATTATCGGGGGAGCGGCTTGGTGGCTACACCTTC.

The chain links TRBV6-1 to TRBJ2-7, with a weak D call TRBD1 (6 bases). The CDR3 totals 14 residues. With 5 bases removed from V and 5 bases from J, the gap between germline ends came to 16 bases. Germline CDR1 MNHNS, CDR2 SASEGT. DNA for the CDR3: TGTGCCAGCAGTAAAACAGGGTCATGGGACGAGCAGTACGTC. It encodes CASSKTGSWDEQYV.

The CDR3 sequence: CASSDSGLAHEQYV. The CDR3 coding sequence is TGTGCCAGCAGTGACTCAGGACTAGCCCACGAGCAGTACGTC. The chain recombines TRBV6-4 with TRBJ2-7, with 8 bases lining up with TRBD2. The CDR3 length is 14 residues. Germline trimming cut 0 bases from V and 5 bases from J; bases unmatched to any gene: 3. CDR1 is MRHNA, CDR2 SNTAGT, per germline.

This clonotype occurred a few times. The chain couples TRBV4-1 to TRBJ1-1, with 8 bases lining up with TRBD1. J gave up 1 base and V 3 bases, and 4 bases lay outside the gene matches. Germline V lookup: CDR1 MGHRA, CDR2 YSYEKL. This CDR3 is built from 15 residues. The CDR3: CASSQTGQGNTEAFF. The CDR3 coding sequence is TGCGCCAGCAGCCAGACCGGACAGGGGAACACTGAAGCTTTCTTT.

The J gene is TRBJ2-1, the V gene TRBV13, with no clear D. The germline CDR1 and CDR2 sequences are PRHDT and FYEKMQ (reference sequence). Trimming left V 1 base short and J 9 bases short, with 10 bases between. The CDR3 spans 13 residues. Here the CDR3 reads CASSLVVPSEQFF. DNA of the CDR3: TGTGCCAGCAGCTTAGTAGTTCCCAGTGAGCAGTTCTTC.

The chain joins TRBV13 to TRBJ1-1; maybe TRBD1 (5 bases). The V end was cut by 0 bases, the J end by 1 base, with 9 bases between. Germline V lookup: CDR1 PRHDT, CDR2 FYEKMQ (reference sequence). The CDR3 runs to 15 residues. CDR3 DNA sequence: TGTGCCAGCAGCTTAGGGGGACCGGAGAACACTGAAGCTTTCTTT. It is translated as CASSLGGPENTEAFF. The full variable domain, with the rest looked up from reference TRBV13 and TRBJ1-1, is AAGVIQSPRHLIKEKRETATLKCYPIPRHDTVYWYQQGPGQDPQFLISFYEKMQSDKGSIPDRFSAQQFSDYHSELNMSSLELGDSALYFCASSLGGPENTEAFFGQGTRLTVV.

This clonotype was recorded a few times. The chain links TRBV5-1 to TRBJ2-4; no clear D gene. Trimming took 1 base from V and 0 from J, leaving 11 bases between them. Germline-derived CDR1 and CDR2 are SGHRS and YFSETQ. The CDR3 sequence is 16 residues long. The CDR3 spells CASSLRSGIAKNIQYF. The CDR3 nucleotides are TGCGCCAGCAGCTTGAGGTCTGGTATAGCCAAAAACATTCAGTACTTC.

CDR3 in DNA: TGCGCCAGCAGCCAAGAGTTTCGCCCCTACGAGCAGTACTTC. Its translation is CASSQEFRPYEQYF. V and J are TRBV4-1 and TRBJ2-7, with D uncertain. Looked up from germline, CDR1 is MGHRA and CDR2 is YSYEKL. The CDR3 is 14 residues long. Trimming removed 0 bases at V and 2 bases at J, with 8 bases between.

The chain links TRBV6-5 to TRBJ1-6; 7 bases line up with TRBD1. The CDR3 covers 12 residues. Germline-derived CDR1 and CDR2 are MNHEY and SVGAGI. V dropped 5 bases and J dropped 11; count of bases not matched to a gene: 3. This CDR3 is CASSHRGTPLHF. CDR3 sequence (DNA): TGTGCCAGCAGTCACAGGGGTACACCCCTCCACTTT.

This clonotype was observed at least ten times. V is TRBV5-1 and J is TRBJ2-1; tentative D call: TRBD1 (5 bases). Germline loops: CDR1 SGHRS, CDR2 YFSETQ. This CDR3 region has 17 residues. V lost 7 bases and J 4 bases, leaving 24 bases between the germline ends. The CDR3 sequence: CASSLGQGSSSYNEQFF. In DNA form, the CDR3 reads TGCGCCAGCTCCTTGGGCCAGGGTTCGAGTTCGTACAATGAGCAGTTCTTC. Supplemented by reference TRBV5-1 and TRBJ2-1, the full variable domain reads KAGVTQTPRYLIKTRGQQVTLSCSPISGHRSVSWYQQTPGQGLQFLFEYFSETQRNKGNFPGRFSGRQFSNSRSEMNVSTLELGDSALYLCASSLGQGSSSYNEQFFGPGTRLTVL.

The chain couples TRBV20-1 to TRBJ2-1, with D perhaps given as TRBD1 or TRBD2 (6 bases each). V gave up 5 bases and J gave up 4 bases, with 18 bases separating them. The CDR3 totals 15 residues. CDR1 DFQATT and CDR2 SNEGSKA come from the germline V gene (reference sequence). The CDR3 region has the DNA TGCAGTGCTGGGTACGGAGGGGGAACTTACAATGAGCAGTTCTTC. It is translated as CSAGYGGGTYNEQFF.

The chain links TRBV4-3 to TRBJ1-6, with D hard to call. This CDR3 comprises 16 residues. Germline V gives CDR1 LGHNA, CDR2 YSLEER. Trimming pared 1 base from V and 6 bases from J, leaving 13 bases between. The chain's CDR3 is CASSQGPWVGNSPLHF. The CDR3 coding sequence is TGCGCCAGCAGCCAAGGACCTTGGGTCGGTAATTCACCCCTCCACTTT.

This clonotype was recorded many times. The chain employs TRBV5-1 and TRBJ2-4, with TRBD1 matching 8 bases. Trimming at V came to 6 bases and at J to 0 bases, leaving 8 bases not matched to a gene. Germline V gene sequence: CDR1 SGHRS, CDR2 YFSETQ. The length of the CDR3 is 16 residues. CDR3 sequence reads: CASTTGQGLAKNIQYF. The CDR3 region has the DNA TGCGCCAGCACAACAGGACAGGGCCTAGCCAAAAACATTCAGTACTTC.

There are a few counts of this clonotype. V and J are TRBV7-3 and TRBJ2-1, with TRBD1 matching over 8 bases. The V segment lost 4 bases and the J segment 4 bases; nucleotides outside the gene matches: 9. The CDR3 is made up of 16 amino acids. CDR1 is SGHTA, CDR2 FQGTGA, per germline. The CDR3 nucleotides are TGTGCCAGCAGCTACCGGACAGGGCCTCAATACAATGAGCAGTTCTTC. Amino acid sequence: CASSYRTGPQYNEQFF.

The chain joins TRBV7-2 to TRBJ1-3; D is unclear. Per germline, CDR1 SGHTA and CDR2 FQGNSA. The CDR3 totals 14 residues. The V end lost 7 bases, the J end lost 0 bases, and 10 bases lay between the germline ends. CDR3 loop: CASTGPYSGNTIYF. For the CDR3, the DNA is TGTGCCAGCACCGGGCCCTACTCTGGAAACACCATATATTTT. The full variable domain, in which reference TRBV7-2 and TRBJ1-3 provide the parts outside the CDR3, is GAGVSQSPSNKVTEKGKDVELRCDPISGHTALYWYRQSLGQGLEFLIYFQGNSAPDKSGLPSDRFSAERTGGSVSTLTIQRTQQEDSAVYLCASTGPYSGNTIYFGEGSWLTVV.

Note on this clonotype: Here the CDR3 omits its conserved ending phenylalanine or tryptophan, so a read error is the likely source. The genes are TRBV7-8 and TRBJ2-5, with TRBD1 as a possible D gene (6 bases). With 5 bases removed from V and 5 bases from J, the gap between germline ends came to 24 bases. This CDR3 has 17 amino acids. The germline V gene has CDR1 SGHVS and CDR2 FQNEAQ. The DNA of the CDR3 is TGTGCCAGCAGCCTAAGTGCAGGGGCCCCATCGTGGGAGACCCAGTACTCC. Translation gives CASSLSAGAPSWETQYS.